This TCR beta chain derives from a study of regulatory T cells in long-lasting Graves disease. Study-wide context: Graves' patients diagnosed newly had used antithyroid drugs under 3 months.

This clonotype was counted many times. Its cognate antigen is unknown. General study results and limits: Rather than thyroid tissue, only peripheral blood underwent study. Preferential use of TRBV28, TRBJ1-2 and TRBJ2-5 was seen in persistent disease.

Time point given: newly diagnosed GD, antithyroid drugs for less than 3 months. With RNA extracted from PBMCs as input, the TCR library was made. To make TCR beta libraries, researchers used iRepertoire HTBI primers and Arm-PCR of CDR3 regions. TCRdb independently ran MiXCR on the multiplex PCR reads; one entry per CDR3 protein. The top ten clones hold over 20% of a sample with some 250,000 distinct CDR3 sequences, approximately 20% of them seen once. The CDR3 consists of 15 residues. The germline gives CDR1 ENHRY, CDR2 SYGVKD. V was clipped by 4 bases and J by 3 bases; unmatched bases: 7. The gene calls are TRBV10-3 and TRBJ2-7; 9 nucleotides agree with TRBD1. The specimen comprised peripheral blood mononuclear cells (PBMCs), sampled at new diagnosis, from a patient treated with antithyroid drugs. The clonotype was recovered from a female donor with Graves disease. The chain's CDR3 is CAISGGQGVLYEQYF. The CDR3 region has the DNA TGTGCCATCAGTGGGGGACAGGGAGTTCTCTACGAGCAGTACTTC.